The clone carrying this TCR beta chain appeared a single time. No antigen is known for it. Assay used: immunoSEQ multiplex PCR; TCRdb lists only in-frame clones, some missing. The sample contains approximately 100,000 clones, about nine tenths of which appear only once. The data derive from a study of OX40 agonist ivuxolimab in advanced cancers. Study results and limitations: Doses of 0.1 to 3.0 mg/kg were accompanied by clonal expansion of CD4+ and CD8+ blood T cells by week 6.

With baseline, cycle 4 day 1, and cycle 7 day 1 as timepoints, blood was sampled. V dropped 7 bases and J dropped 3 bases, with 26 bases sitting between them. This CDR3 comprises 17 residues. This receptor was obtained from an adult with an advanced solid tumor such as melanoma, head and neck, liver or kidney cancer. The rearrangement links TRBV5-3 to TRBJ2-7; D is perhaps TRBD1 (6 bases). TRBV5-3 is reported as an ORF; its role is uncertain. The sample was CD4+ or CD8+ T cells sorted from blood, taken in a trial of the OX40 agonist ivuxolimab. The CDR3 spells CARRDRSFPELSYEQYF. CDR3 DNA sequence: TGTGCCAGACGCGACAGGTCATTCCCGGAGTTAAGCTACGAGCAGTACTTC.